The clone carrying this TCR beta chain was counted once. Assay used: immunoSEQ multiplex PCR; TCRdb lists only in-frame clones, some missing. The table has 55,000 to 80,000 clones, just over 90% seen once; the top ten hold approximately 1.6%. The V end lost 0 bases, the J end lost 0 bases, and 8 bases lay between the germline ends. CDR3 length: 15 residues. In germline, CDR1 is SGHRS, CDR2 YFSETQ. The data derive from a study of blood T cell repertoires in COVID-19. The receptor was isolated from a human donor in a cohort sampled during active COVID-19. Sequencing used peripheral blood. The chain has TRBV5-1 and TRBJ2-3; D perhaps matches TRBD2 (5 bases). CDR3 loop: CASSLAGKSTDTQYF. CDR3 nucleotides: TGCGCCAGCAGCTTGGCGGGGAAAAGCACAGATACGCAGTATTTT.